This T cell receptor beta chain was found in a study of cytomegalovirus exposure and HLA in healthy donors. Findings and caveats of the study: As a later analysis showed, several of the most significant clusters appeared to be linked to common viral pathogens. Most TCR sequences showed up rarely, but some public TCRs showed up in many donors.

With respect to this clone: Its antigen is currently unknown.

The V end was cut by 3 bases, the J end by 2 bases, with 10 bases between. This CDR3 is built from 13 residues. Germline V gene lookup returns CDR1 GTSNPN and CDR2 SVGIG (reference sequence). The PCR contained 60 Vbeta and 13 Jbeta primers. Profiling relied on immunoSEQ multiplex PCR, and the TCRdb table lists in-frame clones only, not all of them. The table shows about 45,000 clones, with roughly 51% occurring only once. This TCR came from a man in his fifties or sixties in good health and CMV-seronegative. The chain links TRBV30 to TRBJ1-1; possibly TRBD1 for D (6 bases). The sample taken for sequencing was PBMCs. Written as DNA, the CDR3 is TGTGCCTGGAGAGGGGGTCGAAACACTGAAGCTTTCTTT. It specifies CAWRGGRNTEAFF. Supplemented by reference TRBV30 and TRBJ1-1, the full variable domain reads SQTIHQWPATLVQPVGSPLSLECTVEGTSNPNLYWYRQAAGRGLQLLFYSVGIGQISSEVPQNLSASRPQDRQFILSSKKLLLSDSGFYLCAWRGGRNTEAFFGQGTRLTVV.